The entry below describes one T cell receptor beta chain. What it recognizes is unknown. Trimming took 3 bases from V and 2 from J, leaving 10 bases between them. This CDR3 has 13 residues. Germline assignment: CDR1 DFQATT and CDR2 SNEGSKA (reference sequence). MiXCR, run by TCRdb on the RT-PCR reads, gives a single entry per CDR3 protein. The sample has 450,000 to 600,000 distinct CDR3 sequences, 6.5% to 8% seen once. These data originate in a study of response to subunit inactivated influenza vaccine. Study results and limitations: Few additional T cells are recruited per seasonal influenza vaccination, authors suggested.

The chain employs TRBV20-1 and TRBJ2-5; D not resolved. This clonotype originated in a man in his fifties or sixties who received an inactivated influenza vaccine. Sequenced here: PBMCs from blood, sampled about 24 months after vaccination. Here the CDR3 reads CSARGILQETQYF. In DNA, the CDR3 is TGCAGTGCTAGGGGCATACTGCAAGAGACCCAGTACTTC.